Each of the 22 T cell receptor beta chains below was sequenced from the same sample in a study of T cell changes during pregnancy in multiple sclerosis. Assay: immunoSEQ multiplex PCR; the TCRdb copy retains only in-frame clones and omits some. The sample yields roughly 48,000 clones, 88% seen once. The sequencing used CD4+ T cells from peripheral blood mononuclear cells, collected in the second trimester of pregnancy. The receptor source for this set is a female donor with multiple sclerosis, enrolled in a pregnancy study.

The chain employs TRBV27 and TRBJ1-1; D might be TRBD1 (6 bases). V lost 0 bases and J lost 1, with 12 bases in between. This CDR3 is built from 16 residues. Germline V gives CDR1 MNHEY, CDR2 SMNVEV (reference sequence). The CDR3 loop is CASSLSRGARNTEAFF. The CDR3 nucleotides read TGTGCCAGCAGTTTATCGCGGGGGGCCCGGAACACTGAAGCTTTCTTT.

In DNA form, the CDR3 reads TGTGCCAGCTCACCTATAGCGGAGAGCTCCTACGAGCAGTACTTC. As protein: CASSPIAESSYEQYF. The chain has TRBV18 and TRBJ2-7, with TRBD2 as a possible D gene (6 bases). CDR1 KGHSH and CDR2 LQKENI come from the germline V gene. Trimming stripped 3 bases from V and 0 bases from J, with 12 bases between. This CDR3 is built from 15 residues.

This chain joins TRBV7-9 and TRBJ2-3; TRBD2 matches at 10 bases. The CDR3 covers 15 residues. Trimming took 5 bases from V and 4 from J; bases not matched to a gene: 6. Germline lookup yields CDR1 SEHNR and CDR2 FQNEAQ (reference sequence). The CDR3 loop is CASSRLAGVADTQYF. As DNA, the CDR3 is TGTGCCAGCAGCCGTCTAGCGGGAGTAGCAGATACGCAGTATTTT.

V usage is TRBV10-3 and J usage is TRBJ2-7; 8 bases are a match to TRBD2. The ends lost 10 bases at V and 5 bases at J; junction bases unmatched: 13. The CDR3 is 14 amino acids. Per germline, CDR1 ENHRY and CDR2 SYGVKD. CDR3 loop: CATRAAGGQNEQYF. Here the CDR3 DNA reads TGTGCCACTAGGGCCGCGGGAGGACAAAACGAGCAGTACTTC.

This clone came up a few times. The rearrangement uses TRBV5-1 and TRBJ1-1; D perhaps matches TRBD1 (5 bases). CDR3 size: 15 residues. Germline V gene sequence: CDR1 SGHRS, CDR2 YFSETQ. V was clipped by 1 base and J by 5 bases, with 15 bases between them. CDR3 sequence: CASSLWQGGGTEAFF. The CDR3 region has the DNA TGCGCCAGCAGCTTGTGGCAGGGCGGTGGGACTGAAGCTTTCTTT.

The CDR3 DNA reads TGCGCCAGCACCCTGCAGGCTGAACAGCCCCAGCATTTT. Translating gives CASTLQAEQPQHF. The chain recombines TRBV5-1 with TRBJ1-5; D is unresolved. CDR1 and CDR2 (germline): SGHRS, YFSETQ. CDR3 length: 13 residues. Trimming pared 6 bases from V and 7 bases from J, leaving 14 bases between.

The V gene is TRBV7-9, the J gene TRBJ1-1; D not certain. The CDR3 has 9 amino acids. Germline V gene lookup returns CDR1 SEHNR and CDR2 FQNEAQ (reference sequence). V was clipped by 7 bases and J by 5 bases, with 2 bases between them. CDR3 nucleotides: TGTGCCAGCACGACTGAAGCTTTCTTT. Translating gives CASTTEAFF. Full variable domain (missing parts from reference TRBV7-9 and TRBJ1-1): DTGVSQNPRHKITKRGQNVTFRCDPISEHNRLYWYRQTLGQGPEFLTYFQNEAQLEKSRLLSDRFSAERPKGSFSTLEIQRTEQGDSAMYLCASTTEAFFGQGTRLTVV.

The CDR3 reads CAISGENYGYTF. In DNA form, the CDR3 reads TGTGCCATCAGTGGGGAGAACTATGGCTACACCTTC. The gene calls are TRBV10-3 and TRBJ1-2; D not certain. Trimming took off 4 bases at V and 2 bases at J, with 5 bases between the two ends. CDR3 length: 12 amino acids. Per the germline V gene, CDR1 is ENHRY and CDR2 is SYGVKD.

The V gene is TRBV6-5, the J gene TRBJ2-7; tentative D call: TRBD2 (5 bases). V was shortened by 6 bases and J by 0 bases, with 12 bases between the two germline ends. The CDR3 is 14 amino acids. From germline, CDR1 is MNHEY and CDR2 SVGAGI. Here the CDR3 DNA reads TGTGCCAGCAGGCTCGACCGGGACTCCTACGAGCAGTACTTC. Translating it yields CASRLDRDSYEQYF.

The gene calls are TRBV7-9 and TRBJ1-4; TRBD1 matches at 10 bases. The germline CDR1 and CDR2 sequences are SEHNR and FQNEAQ (reference sequence). This CDR3 comprises 14 residues. V was pared by 4 bases and J by 8 bases, with 4 bases of the junction left unmatched. CDR3 residues: CASSSTGGKEKLFF. The CDR3, as DNA: TGTGCCAGCAGCTCGACAGGGGGCAAGGAAAAACTGTTTTTT.

This clone ranks as medium-sized (0.01 to 0.1%). The DNA of the CDR3 is TGTGCCAGCAGCTTCGGACAGGGGGATGGCTACACCTTC. Its protein is CASSFGQGDGYTF. The rearrangement uses TRBV11-2 and TRBJ1-2; TRBD1 agrees at 10 bases. Germline loops: CDR1 SGHAT, CDR2 FQNNGV. Unmatched junction bases numbered 1, after V lost 3 bases and J lost 6 bases. This CDR3 contains 13 residues.

J is TRBJ2-5 and V is TRBV4-2, with TRBD2 matching over 13 bases. The V gene's germline CDR1 is LGHNA and CDR2 YNFKEQ. V dropped 1 base and J dropped 2; count of bases not matched to a gene: 4. CDR3 length: 17 amino acids. The CDR3 region has the DNA TGTGCCAGCAGCCAAGCGACGGGACTAGCGGGACAAGAGACCCAGTACTTC. Protein product: CASSQATGLAGQETQYF.

This rearrangement joins TRBV7-2 to TRBJ2-1; TRBD2 agrees at 8 bases. From germline, CDR1 is SGHTA and CDR2 FQGNSA. The J segment lost 4 bases and the V segment lost 5 bases, leaving 4 bases of the junction unmatched. This CDR3 has 14 residues. The CDR3 protein is CASSPVAGYNEQFF. In DNA form, the CDR3 reads TGTGCCAGCAGCCCGGTAGCGGGATACAATGAGCAGTTCTTC.

The V gene is TRBV5-1, the J gene TRBJ1-2, with 8 bases that match TRBD1. Germline trimming cut 4 bases from V and 8 bases from J; bases unmatched to any gene: 16. The V gene's germline CDR1 is SGHRS and CDR2 YFSETQ. This CDR3 is 16 amino acids long. The CDR3: CASSMNRQGSLGGYTF. The CDR3, as DNA: TGCGCCAGCAGCATGAACCGACAGGGGAGTTTGGGAGGCTACACCTTC.

J is TRBJ2-2 and V is TRBV9, with D uncertain. The CDR3 is 15 residues long. V was clipped by 0 bases and J by 1 base, with 7 bases between them. Germline V gene data show CDR1 as SGDLS and CDR2 as YYNGEE. The CDR3 DNA reads as TGTGCCAGCAGCGTAGACCCGGTGAACACCGGGGAGCTGTTTTTT. Protein: CASSVDPVNTGELFF.

The gene calls are TRBV19 and TRBJ2-7; 9 bases are shared with TRBD1. Germline trimming cut 7 bases from V and 4 bases from J; bases unmatched to any gene: 5. Germline assignment: CDR1 LNHDA and CDR2 SQIVND (reference sequence). The CDR3 runs 13 residues. CDR3 region: CASTPDRGYEQYF. CDR3 DNA: TGTGCCAGTACCCCGGACAGGGGTTACGAGCAGTACTTC.

CDR3 protein: CASSLEYGSGNSPLHF. CDR3 DNA: TGCGCCAGCAGCTTGGAGTACGGTTCTGGTAATTCACCCCTCCACTTT. The V gene is TRBV5-1, the J gene TRBJ1-6; D ambiguous. V dropped 0 bases and J dropped 6 bases, with 13 bases sitting between them. Germline CDR1 SGHRS, CDR2 YFSETQ. The CDR3 runs 16 residues.

V and J are TRBV9 and TRBJ1-5; TRBD1 matches at 9 bases. Germline CDR1 and CDR2: SGDLS and YYNGEE. There are 13 residues in the CDR3. With 3 bases clipped from V and 6 bases from J, the junction kept 1 base outside the gene matches. The CDR3 here is CASSGGQGQPQHF. The CDR3, as DNA: TGTGCCAGCAGCGGGGGACAGGGTCAGCCCCAGCATTTT.

The gene calls are TRBV30 and TRBJ1-2, with TRBD1 identical over 10 bases. CDR1 and CDR2 (germline): GTSNPN, SVGIG (reference sequence). The V segment lost 2 bases and the J segment 6 bases; nucleotides outside the gene matches: 3. This CDR3 has 13 amino acids. The CDR3 reads CAWSLGTGDGYTF. The CDR3, as DNA: TGTGCCTGGAGTTTAGGGACAGGGGATGGCTACACCTTC.

This chain connects TRBV9 to TRBJ1-1, with D maybe TRBD1 (5 bases). There are 14 residues in the CDR3. The V gene lost 2 bases and the J gene lost 1 base, with 9 bases spanning the gap. Germline V gene sequence: CDR1 SGDLS, CDR2 YYNGEE. The CDR3 sequence is CASSVGAPNTEAFF. For the CDR3, the DNA is TGTGCCAGCAGCGTTGGGGCCCCGAACACTGAAGCTTTCTTT.

V usage is TRBV5-1 and J usage is TRBJ1-1; D not resolved. The CDR3 length is 13 residues. Germline loops: CDR1 SGHRS, CDR2 YFSETQ. V was shortened by 2 bases and J by 1 base, with 6 bases between the two germline ends. This chain's CDR3 is CASSFNGNTEAFF. CDR3 nucleotides: TGCGCCAGCAGCTTTAACGGGAACACTGAAGCTTTCTTT.

This clone showed up just once. CDR3 DNA: TGTGCCAGTAAAGACGGGACAGGGGAAAAACTGTTTTTT. Protein sequence: CASKDGTGEKLFF. V gene TRBV19 combines with J gene TRBJ1-4, with 9 positions matching TRBD1. The J segment lost 8 bases and the V segment lost 7 bases, leaving 5 bases of the junction unmatched. CDR1 and CDR2 (germline): LNHDA, SQIVND (reference sequence). The CDR3 consists of 13 residues.